The entry below gives a single TCR beta chain sequence along with its context. Germline V gene data show CDR1 as SGDLS and CDR2 as YYNGEE. The CDR3 extends over 13 amino acids. V was clipped by 5 bases and J by 7 bases, with 12 bases between them. Under the authors' procedure: From reference gene primer amplification, estimates of nucleated cell counts were derived. TCRdb's table, derived via immunoSEQ multiplex PCR, lists solely in-frame clones and lacks some. V and J calls and clone size are given by that table; D and trimming were obtained from the DNA. The sample holds nearly 25,000 clones, roughly 87% seen once. The data were obtained in a study of blood T cell repertoires in COVID-19. On the study more broadly: Sites across the United States, Italy and Spain contributed samples from acute and convalescent COVID-19.

The chain recombines TRBV9 with TRBJ2-2; D is ambiguous. Source material: peripheral blood. The source of this sequence is a man aged 65-85 years with acute or convalescent COVID-19. The CDR3 DNA sequence: TGTGCCAGCAGTGTCATTCTCGGCGGGGAGCTGTTTTTT. Its protein product is CASSVILGGELFF. Full variable domain (outside the CDR3, taken from reference TRBV9 and TRBJ2-2): DSGVTQTPKHLITATGQRVTLRCSPRSGDLSVYWYQQSLDQGLQFLIQYYNGEERAKGNILERFSAQQFPDLHSELNLSSLELGDSALYFCASSVILGGELFFGEGSRLTVL.